This TCR beta chain was identified during a study of T cell responses to AZD1222 COVID-19 vaccine. In the study overall: Second-dose timings of about 4 or about 12 weeks were pooled.

Overall study findings and caveats: Sampling that yielded the repertoires occurred only after the peak T cell response. CD4 TCRs associated with vaccination spanned spike, dominating at 160-218 and 743-854.

The CDR3 runs 14 residues. Between the trimmed V and J ends, which lost 0 bases and 8 bases, there was a span of 11 bases. Germline values: CDR1 SEHNR, CDR2 FQNEAQ (reference sequence). The repertoire was sequenced with immunoSEQ multiplex PCR; TCRdb's copy has only in-frame clones and lacks some. The sample lists some 74,000 clones, 65% to 85% occurring once. A remark on this clone: Its specificity is unknown.

The clonotype originates from an adult in good health. This material consisted of peripheral blood, taken on day 0 of AZD1222 vaccination. The V call is TRBV7-9, the J call TRBJ1-5, with D possibly matching TRBD1 (6 bases). In DNA, the CDR3 is TGTGCCAGCAGCTTAGCAGGGGGTGGAGAGCCCCAGCATTTT. Protein product: CASSLAGGGEPQHF.